This T cell receptor (beta chain) was documented in a study of PD-1 blockade in classical Hodgkin lymphoma. Relapse after autologous stem cell transplantation occurred in every patient, and brentuximab vedotin exposure varied. Generated by immunoSEQ multiplex PCR, the TCRdb table keeps only in-frame clones and is missing some. The data contain 95,000 or so clones, over 70% of them singletons. This TCR derives from a human donor with classical Hodgkin lymphoma. Sequenced material: peripheral blood mononuclear cells (PBMCs), taken at baseline.

The CDR3 DNA reads as TGTGCCAGTAGTCTACGCAACACAGATACGCAGTATTTT. Protein: CASSLRNTDTQYF. This chain connects TRBV19 to TRBJ2-3; D call uncertain. The V gene's germline CDR1 is LNHDA and CDR2 SQIVND (reference sequence). V was trimmed by 5 bases and J by 2 bases, leaving 8 bases between them. CDR3 length: 13 amino acids. Looking up the rest from reference TRBV19 and TRBJ2-3 gives the full variable domain: DGGITQSPKYLFRKEGQNVTLSCEQNLNHDAMYWYRQDPGQGLRLIYYSQIVNDFQKGDIAEGYSVSREKKESFPLTVTSAQKNPTAFYLCASSLRNTDTQYFGPGTRLTVL.